Following are 32 T cell receptor beta chains from one sample sequenced in a study of early T cells in non-severe SARS-CoV-2 infection. TCRdb processed the 5' RACE reads anew with MiXCR; each CDR3 protein has one entry. The repertoire has 60,000 or so distinct CDR3 sequences, under 15% of them found once; the top ten carry roughly 4%. What was sequenced was whole blood. These TCRs come from an adult who was a healthcare worker with PCR-confirmed SARS-CoV-2 infection or an uninfected control (not recorded which).

The V call is TRBV3-1, the J call TRBJ1-1; TRBD1 matches at 8 bases. Germline lookup yields CDR1 LGHDT and CDR2 YNNKEL (reference sequence). The CDR3 has 14 residues. The junction had 7 bases not matched to a gene; V was cut back by 3 bases and J by 7 bases. The CDR3 sequence: CASSQAGTGDEAFF. The CDR3 DNA is TGTGCCAGCAGCCAGGCCGGGACAGGTGATGAAGCTTTCTTT.

The chain carries TRBV29-1 and TRBJ2-5, with D maybe TRBD2 (5 bases). The CDR3 length is 11 residues. V lost 6 bases and J 6 bases, leaving 11 bases between the germline ends. Germline CDR1 SQVTM, CDR2 ANQGSEA. This CDR3 reads CSVRREKTQYF. DNA for the CDR3: TGCAGCGTGCGAAGGGAGAAGACCCAGTACTTC. Combining the CDR3 with reference TRBV29-1 and TRBJ2-5 gives the whole variable domain SAVISQKPSRDICQRGTSLTIQCQVDSQVTMMFWYRQQPGQSLTLIATANQGSEATYESGFVIDKFPISRPNLTFSTLTVSNMSPEDSSIYLCSVRREKTQYFGPGTRLLVL.

This clonotype was seen many times. V gene TRBV2 combines with J gene TRBJ2-1, with D possibly being TRBD1 or TRBD2 (5 bases each). V was shortened by 5 bases and J by 0 bases, with 14 bases between the two germline ends. The CDR3 spans 16 residues. CDR1 and CDR2 from the germline V gene are SNHLY and FYNNEI. DNA for the CDR3: TGTGCCAGCAGTTCCGGGGCCACTGGCTCCTACAATGAGCAGTTCTTC. Protein sequence: CASSSGATGSYNEQFF.

There are many counts of this clonotype. The CDR3 region has the DNA TGTGCCATCAGTGAAGGCGGGAACTATGGCTACACCTTC. It translates to CAISEGGNYGYTF. The rearrangement links TRBV10-3 to TRBJ1-2; D is unclear. V lost 3 bases and J 2 bases, leaving 7 bases between the germline ends. CDR1 and CDR2 from the germline V gene are ENHRY and SYGVKD. CDR3 length: 13 residues.

There are a few counts of this clonotype. The chain couples TRBV6-1 to TRBJ2-5; 8 bases are a match to TRBD2. The CDR3 extends over 13 amino acids. V lost 9 bases, J lost 5 bases, and 8 bases stayed unmatched. Germline V gene lookup returns CDR1 MNHNS and CDR2 SASEGT. The CDR3 reads CASERERGETQYF. CDR3 nucleotide sequence: TGTGCCAGTGAGCGGGAGCGGGGGGAGACCCAGTACTTC.

This chain links TRBV12-3 or TRBV12-4 with TRBJ2-2, with TRBD1 matching 9 bases. The CDR3 has 15 amino acids. With 7 bases clipped from V and 3 bases from J, the junction kept 6 bases outside the gene matches. CDR3 in DNA: TGTGCCAGCAACCCGGGACAGGGATACACCGGGGAGCTGTTTTTT. Its translation is CASNPGQGYTGELFF.

The V call is TRBV6-1, the J call TRBJ2-5; 8 positions agree with TRBD1. CDR1 is MNHNS and CDR2 is SASEGT in the germline V gene. The CDR3 loop spans 13 amino acids. V lost 5 bases to trimming and J lost 5 bases; unmatched junction nucleotides: 4. The CDR3 nucleotides are TGTGCCAGCAGTATGGACAGGGTGGAGACCCAGTACTTC. Its protein product is CASSMDRVETQYF.

This clonotype has ten or more counts. CDR3 coding DNA: TGTGCCAGCAGTGAAGAATGGCGCGCTAGCGGGTTGAATGAGCAGTTCTTC. Its translation is CASSEEWRASGLNEQFF. V gene TRBV6-1 combines with J gene TRBJ2-1, with 8 bases identical to TRBD2. Germline lookup yields CDR1 MNHNS and CDR2 SASEGT. The CDR3 sequence is 17 residues long. V lost 1 base to trimming and J lost 7 bases; unmatched junction nucleotides: 12.

V is TRBV2 and J is TRBJ2-2; 8 positions agree with TRBD1. Germline CDR1 is SNHLY and CDR2 is FYNNEI. Trimming cost V 7 bases and J 1 base; bases outside gene matches: 2. The CDR3 totals 14 residues. The CDR3 DNA sequence: TGTGCCAGCAAGGGACAGGTGAACACCGGGGAGCTGTTTTTT. It is translated as CASKGQVNTGELFF.

The sample holds a few counts of this clonotype. The genes are TRBV7-2 and TRBJ2-7; 8 bases line up with TRBD1. V gave up 5 bases and J gave up 1 base; unmatched junction bases: 7. The germline gives CDR1 SGHTA, CDR2 FQGNSA. The CDR3 loop spans 15 amino acids. The CDR3 bases are TGTGCCAGCAGCCGGCAGGGGGCTACATCCTACGAGCAGTACTTC. Encoded protein: CASSRQGATSYEQYF. Full variable domain (rest looked up from reference TRBV7-2 and TRBJ2-7): GAGVSQSPSNKVTEKGKDVELRCDPISGHTALYWYRQSLGQGLEFLIYFQGNSAPDKSGLPSDRFSAERTGGSVSTLTIQRTQQEDSAVYLCASSRQGATSYEQYFGPGTRLTVT.

This clonotype has at least ten counts. The V gene is TRBV12-3 or TRBV12-4, the J gene TRBJ2-1; 8 nucleotides agree with TRBD2. The V and J ends lost 6 bases and 2 bases, in that order; junction bases with no gene match: 6. The CDR3 consists of 15 residues. For the CDR3, the DNA is TGTGCCAGCAGACCTGAGACTAGCGCCTACAATGAGCAGTTCTTC. This gives the protein CASRPETSAYNEQFF.

Many counts were recorded for this clonotype. The CDR3 loop reads CASTMTGNTGELFF. In nucleotides, the CDR3 is TGTGCCAGCACCATGACAGGGAACACCGGGGAGCTGTTTTTT. The V and J genes are TRBV2 and TRBJ2-2, with D possibly matching TRBD1 (6 bases). V lost 7 bases to trimming and J lost 1 base, with 10 bases between them. CDR3 size: 14 residues. Germline V gene lookup returns CDR1 SNHLY and CDR2 FYNNEI.

The chain recombines TRBV5-1 with TRBJ2-7, with 9 bases that match TRBD2. The CDR3 is 14 amino acids. V gave up 2 bases and J gave up 6 bases; unmatched junction bases: 6. The germline CDR1 and CDR2 sequences are SGHRS and YFSETQ. The CDR3 DNA follows: TGCGCCAGCAGCTTATTAGCGGGAGTCCCCGAGCAGTACTTC. This gives the protein CASSLLAGVPEQYF.

This clonotype was seen at least ten times. V gene TRBV29-1 combines with J gene TRBJ1-1; 7 nucleotides match TRBD1. Losses at the gene ends were 7 bases for V and 4 bases for J; bases not matched to a gene: 3. The CDR3 totals 11 residues. Germline V CDR1 and CDR2: SQVTM, ANQGSEA. CDR3 in DNA: TGCAGCGGATACAGGGGCACTGAAGCTTTCTTT. Its translation: CSGYRGTEAFF.

This clonotype was detected only a few times. The chain uses TRBV12-5 and TRBJ2-3; D might be TRBD1 (6 bases). Per germline, CDR1 LGHNT and CDR2 FRNRAP. Trimming removed 1 base at V and 2 bases at J, with 7 bases between. CDR3 length: 14 amino acids. Written as DNA, the CDR3 is TGTGCTAGTGGTTTGGGACAGGTCACAGATACGCAGTATTTT. Amino acid sequence: CASGLGQVTDTQYF.

This clonotype was seen many times. V is TRBV29-1 and J is TRBJ2-2; tentatively, D is TRBD2 (7 bases). Germline assignment: CDR1 SQVTM and CDR2 ANQGSEA. This CDR3 spans 16 amino acids. The V end lost 6 bases, the J end lost 5 bases, and 22 bases lay between the germline ends. The CDR3 spells CSVKRGGFDGTGELFF. CDR3 sequence (DNA): TGCAGCGTCAAAAGGGGGGGCTTCGACGGGACCGGGGAGCTGTTTTTT.

This clonotype was seen ten or more times. The gene calls are TRBV20-1 and TRBJ1-1; D call uncertain. Germline assignment: CDR1 DFQATT and CDR2 SNEGSKA (reference sequence). The CDR3 runs to 13 residues. V was shortened by 1 base and J by 0 bases, with 6 bases between the two germline ends. CDR3 residues: CSARAPMNTEAFF. The CDR3 DNA reads TGCAGTGCTAGAGCCCCGATGAACACTGAAGCTTTCTTT.

This clonotype was seen ten or more times. This rearrangement joins TRBV5-1 to TRBJ2-1, with 10 bases identical to TRBD2. V lost 2 bases to trimming and J lost 5 bases; unmatched junction nucleotides: 7. Germline V gene lookup returns CDR1 SGHRS and CDR2 YFSETQ. This CDR3 has 16 residues. CDR3 coding DNA: TGCGCCAGCAGCTTAGTACCTAGCGGGAGCAACAATGAGCAGTTCTTC. Its translation is CASSLVPSGSNNEQFF.

This clonotype was seen many times. The chain employs TRBV12-3 or TRBV12-4 and TRBJ1-1; D possibly corresponds to TRBD1 (6 bases). The CDR3 is 12 residues long. V gave up 3 bases and J gave up 7 bases, with 9 bases separating them. CDR3 sequence: CASSFGRGEAFF. In DNA form, the CDR3 reads TGTGCCAGCAGTTTTGGCAGGGGTGAAGCTTTCTTT.

This clonotype was counted many times. The chain employs TRBV3-1 and TRBJ2-6; D uncertain. V was cut by 4 bases and J by 0 bases, with 7 bases left in between. CDR1 and CDR2 from the germline V gene are LGHDT and YNNKEL (reference sequence). The CDR3 has 15 residues. CDR3 DNA: TGTGCCAGCAGCCTCTTTAGCTCTGGGGCCAACGTCCTGACTTTC. It translates to CASSLFSSGANVLTF.

The chain recombines TRBV29-1 with TRBJ2-7; 11 bases map to TRBD1. The J segment lost 3 bases and the V segment lost 6 bases, leaving 4 bases of the junction unmatched. The CDR3 covers 13 residues. Germline V gene data show CDR1 as SQVTM and CDR2 as ANQGSEA. DNA for the CDR3: TGCAGCGTCTCCGGGACAGGGGGCTACGAGCAGTACTTC. This codes for CSVSGTGGYEQYF.

The chain links TRBV29-1 to TRBJ2-7; 7 bases line up with TRBD2. This CDR3 is 15 amino acids long. Germline-derived CDR1 and CDR2 are SQVTM and ANQGSEA. With 4 bases clipped from V and 3 bases from J, the junction kept 12 bases outside the gene matches. The CDR3 DNA reads TGCAGCGTTGCGGCTAGCGGACTTCAAAACTACGAGCAGTACTTC. This translates into CSVAASGLQNYEQYF.

The chain combines TRBV7-9 with TRBJ2-1; D may match TRBD1 or TRBD2 (5 bases each). V lost 5 bases to trimming and J lost 0 bases, with 29 bases between them. CDR3 size: 21 residues. Germline CDR1 reads SEHNR; CDR2 reads FQNEAQ (reference sequence). The CDR3 sequence is CASSTRDRDVKIFSSYNEQFF. The DNA of the CDR3 is TGTGCCAGCAGCACCCGGGACCGCGATGTAAAGATATTTAGCTCCTACAATGAGCAGTTCTTC.

The rearrangement uses TRBV4-3 and TRBJ2-1; D might be TRBD1 (5 bases). Germline-derived CDR1 and CDR2 are LGHNA and YSLEER. The germline V and J ends were trimmed by 0 bases and 8 bases, with 8 bases remaining between them. This CDR3 has 13 amino acids. DNA of the CDR3: TGCGCCAGCAGCCAAGATCAGGGTGATGAGCAGTTCTTC. As protein: CASSQDQGDEQFF.

The chain employs TRBV2 and TRBJ2-7; no clear D gene. Germline loops: CDR1 SNHLY, CDR2 FYNNEI. This CDR3 has 13 residues. The ends were cut back, 5 bases at V and 2 bases at J, with 10 bases in the middle. CDR3: CASSPYSAYEQYF. In DNA form, the CDR3 reads TGTGCCAGCAGTCCTTACTCGGCCTACGAGCAGTACTTC. The full variable domain, its missing parts supplied by reference TRBV2 and TRBJ2-7, is EPEVTQTPSHQVTQMGQEVILRCVPISNHLYFYWYRQILGQKVEFLVSFYNNEISEKSEIFDDQFSVERPDGSNFTLKIRSTKLEDSAMYFCASSPYSAYEQYFGPGTRLTVT.

This CDR3 is CSATDGNQPQHF. CDR3 DNA: TGCAGTGCCACGGACGGTAATCAGCCCCAGCATTTT. This chain connects TRBV20-1 to TRBJ1-5; D is undetermined. Germline CDR1 reads DFQATT; CDR2 reads SNEGSKA (reference sequence). This CDR3 comprises 12 residues. The V gene lost 6 bases and the J gene lost 4 bases, with 10 bases spanning the gap.

V usage is TRBV20-1 and J usage is TRBJ1-1; no clear D. Germline V CDR1 and CDR2: DFQATT, SNEGSKA (reference sequence). The CDR3 has 13 amino acids. Trimming removed 2 bases at V and 2 bases at J, with 9 bases between. CDR3 loop: CSARNRLNTEAFF. The CDR3 coding sequence is TGCAGTGCTAGAAACAGACTAAACACTGAAGCTTTCTTT.

This clonotype has ten or more counts. The rearrangement uses TRBV2 and TRBJ2-5; TRBD1 is a possible D gene (6 bases). The germline CDR1 and CDR2 sequences are SNHLY and FYNNEI. CDR3 length: 14 residues. Trimming stripped 4 bases from V and 6 bases from J, with 15 bases between. CDR3 sequence: CASSAASRGKTQYF. Here the CDR3 DNA reads TGTGCCAGCAGTGCCGCGTCCAGGGGAAAGACCCAGTACTTC.

This clonotype was counted only a few times. The chain is built from TRBV19 and TRBJ1-5; D gene unclear. Trimming cost V 5 bases and J 0 bases, with 5 bases left between them. Germline V gene lookup returns CDR1 LNHDA and CDR2 SQIVND (reference sequence). The CDR3 length is 13 residues. The CDR3 loop is CASSRASNQPQHF. The CDR3 DNA reads as TGTGCCAGTAGTCGAGCTAGCAATCAGCCCCAGCATTTT.

This clonotype was detected only a few times. The chain is built from TRBV28 and TRBJ2-3, with 13 bases matching TRBD2. This CDR3 spans 20 amino acids. V shed 6 bases and J 0 bases; nucleotides not matched to a gene: 15. The germline V gene encodes CDR1 MDHEN and CDR2 SYDVKM. The CDR3 bases are TGTGCCAGCAGCCCATCCCCACTAGCGGGAGGGTGGGGTAGCACAGATACGCAGTATTTT. Its translation: CASSPSPLAGGWGSTDTQYF.

As concerns this clonotype: One end of the junction is discordant with germline, which a read error may explain. This chain joins TRBV7-3 and TRBJ1-2; tentatively, D is TRBD1 (6 bases). Germline V gives CDR1 SGHTA, CDR2 FQGTGA. The CDR3 extends over 11 amino acids. Written as DNA, the CDR3 is TGTGCCGGCAGCCAGGGGTATGGCTACACCTTC. As protein: CAGSQGYGYTF.

This chain joins TRBV7-2 and TRBJ2-6; D is ambiguous. Germline lookup yields CDR1 SGHTA and CDR2 FQGNSA. V gave up 5 bases and J gave up 0 bases, with 26 bases separating them. The CDR3 is 21 amino acids. The CDR3 nucleotides read TGTGCCAGCAGCCGGGCCCCCCTCATGCCCCCTCCTCCCTCTGGGGCCAACGTCCTGACTTTC. Residues: CASSRAPLMPPPPSGANVLTF.